One and the same sample provided the 20 T cell receptor beta chains below, sequenced in a study of blood T cell repertoires in COVID-19 (dated by TCRdb to the early 2020s). The library relied on the immunoSEQ multiplex PCR assay. In its TCRdb copy, this immuneACCESS table keeps in-frame sequences only and misses some clones. Where compared with another copy, unresolved V genes explain less than half of these, and the others have no known cause. Counted in this sample were about 59,000 clones; 75% to 95% of them appeared once. Of the sample, about a sixth is held by the ten largest clones. The material sequenced was peripheral blood. The receptors come from an elderly man with acute or convalescent COVID-19.

The chain employs TRBV3-1 (or the pseudogene TRBV3-2) and TRBJ2-7; D not resolved. Trimming removed 1 base from V and 0 bases from J, with 7 bases in between. The CDR3 extends over 14 amino acids. The germline V gene has CDR1 LGHDT and CDR2 YNNKEL (reference sequence). The CDR3 loop reads CASSQGHDSYEQYF. The CDR3 DNA is TGTGCCAGCAGCCAAGGGCACGACTCCTACGAGCAGTACTTC.

The gene calls are TRBV11-2 and TRBJ2-1; 8 positions agree with TRBD2. In germline, CDR1 is SGHAT, CDR2 FQNNGV. Unmatched junction bases numbered 5, after V lost 2 bases and J lost 2 bases. The CDR3 extends over 16 amino acids. In DNA form, the CDR3 reads TGTGCCAGCAGCTTATCCCGACTAGCGCCCTACAATGAGCAGTTCTTC. As protein: CASSLSRLAPYNEQFF. The variable domain in full, completed from reference TRBV11-2 and TRBJ2-1, reads EAGVAQSPRYKIIEKRQSVAFWCNPISGHATLYWYQQILGQGPKLLIQFQNNGVVDDSQLPKDRFSAERLKGVDSTLKIQPAKLEDSAVYLCASSLSRLAPYNEQFFGPGTRLTVL.

This clone has a single count. The chain carries TRBV2 and TRBJ1-2; D is undetermined. CDR1 is SNHLY and CDR2 is FYNNEI in the germline V gene. The germline V and J ends were trimmed by 4 bases and 2 bases, with 8 bases remaining between them. This CDR3 spans 13 amino acids. The CDR3 sequence: CASSVASNYGYTF. The CDR3 DNA is TGTGCCAGCAGTGTGGCTTCAAACTATGGCTACACCTTC.

This chain uses TRBV7-9 with TRBJ2-3, with 7 bases identical to TRBD1. The V and J ends lost 5 bases and 0 bases, in that order; junction bases with no gene match: 14. This CDR3 spans 18 amino acids. Germline V gives CDR1 SEHNR, CDR2 FQNEAQ (reference sequence). Here the CDR3 DNA reads TGTGCCAGCAGCCCAAAGGCAACGGGACAGATTAGCACAGATACGCAGTATTTT. Protein product: CASSPKATGQISTDTQYF.

This clone was found once. The chain employs TRBV6-5 and TRBJ1-1; D gene ambiguous. Trimming removed 4 bases at V and 7 bases at J, with 10 bases between. Germline CDR1 and CDR2: MNHEY and SVGAGI. The CDR3 is 12 amino acids. This chain's CDR3 is CASSSGPNEAFF. The CDR3, as DNA: TGTGCCAGCAGTTCCGGTCCGAATGAAGCTTTCTTT.

The CDR3 loop is CASSLRTSSETQYF. In nucleotides, the CDR3 is TGTGCCAGCAGCTTGCGGACTAGCTCAGAGACCCAGTACTTC. This chain connects TRBV5-5 to TRBJ2-5, with 8 bases that match TRBD2. Germline CDR1 is SGHKS and CDR2 is YYEKEE (reference sequence). The CDR3 has 14 amino acids. The ends lost 1 base at V and 4 bases at J; junction bases unmatched: 3.

The chain carries TRBV24-1 and TRBJ2-3; D is perhaps TRBD1 (6 bases). The CDR3 consists of 15 residues. V shed 3 bases and J shed 8 bases, with 17 bases lying between them. Germline assignment: CDR1 KGHDR and CDR2 SFDVKD. This CDR3 reads CATSDPHPRGVTQYF. Here the CDR3 DNA reads TGTGCCACCAGTGATCCTCACCCCAGGGGAGTTACGCAGTATTTT.

J is TRBJ2-3 and V is TRBV9; 16 bases line up with TRBD2. Germline V CDR1 and CDR2: SGDLS, YYNGEE. The CDR3 is 16 amino acids. The junction had 12 bases not matched to a gene; V was cut back by 6 bases and J by 11 bases. CDR3 sequence: CASNPGTSGGATGQYF. CDR3 sequence (DNA): TGTGCCAGCAACCCTGGGACTAGCGGGGGGGCCACCGGGCAGTATTTT. The complete variable domain, with remaining parts taken from reference TRBV9 and TRBJ2-3, reads DSGVTQTPKHLITATGQRVTLRCSPRSGDLSVYWYQQSLDQGLQFLIQYYNGEERAKGNILERFSAQQFPDLHSELNLSSLELGDSALYFCASNPGTSGGATGQYFGPGTRLTVL.

A few counts support this clone. This chain joins TRBV7-6 and TRBJ2-3; possibly TRBD1 for D (6 bases). Germline assignment: CDR1 SGHVS and CDR2 FNYEAQ. V gave up 3 bases and J gave up 1 base, with 14 bases separating them. The CDR3 loop spans 16 amino acids. The CDR3 sequence: CASSFSGQIGTDTQYF. Written as DNA, the CDR3 is TGTGCCAGCAGCTTTTCAGGACAGATCGGCACAGATACGCAGTATTTT. Using reference TRBV7-6 and TRBJ2-3 for the parts outside the CDR3, the full variable domain is GAGVSQSPRYKVTKRGQDVALRCDPISGHVSLYWYRQALGQGPEFLTYFNYEAQQDKSGLPNDRFSAERPEGSISTLTIQRTEQRDSAMYRCASSFSGQIGTDTQYFGPGTRLTVL.

This clone has a single count. The junction departs from the called germline gene at one end, perhaps through a read error. This chain links TRBV29-1 with TRBJ2-1; TRBD2 matches 12 bases. Germline CDR1 SQVTM, CDR2 ANQGSEA. This CDR3 is built from 12 residues. The CDR3 loop is CSARTSGDTTLF. CDR3 bases: TGCAGCGCCCGGACTAGCGGGGATACTACGCTCTTC.

V usage is TRBV5-6 and J usage is TRBJ1-2; 9 bases are a match to TRBD1. V lost 4 bases to trimming and J lost 8 bases; unmatched junction nucleotides: 9. Germline values: CDR1 SGHDT, CDR2 YYEEEE. This CDR3 has 14 amino acids. CDR3 region: CASSPPGQGSGYTF. For the CDR3, the DNA is TGTGCCAGCAGCCCCCCGGGACAGGGAAGCGGCTACACCTTC.

This sequence joins TRBV28 and TRBJ1-5, with D unresolved. Trimming removed 3 bases from V and 3 bases from J, with 9 bases in between. Germline assignment: CDR1 MDHEN and CDR2 SYDVKM. The CDR3 has 14 amino acids. The CDR3 coding sequence is TGTGCCAGCAGTTTTTTCCGGGACAATCAGCCCCAGCATTTT. Its protein is CASSFFRDNQPQHF.

The V and J genes are TRBV11-2 and TRBJ1-2; 9 positions match TRBD1. CDR3 length equals 14 residues. J gave up 2 bases and V 5 bases, and 3 bases lay outside the gene matches. Germline V gives CDR1 SGHAT, CDR2 FQNNGV. Written as DNA, the CDR3 is TGTGCCAGCAGCCCTGGACAGGGGAACTATGGCTACACCTTC. Residues: CASSPGQGNYGYTF.

J is TRBJ2-1 and V is TRBV3-1 (or the pseudogene TRBV3-2); 8 nucleotides align to TRBD2. Germline loops: CDR1 LGHDT, CDR2 YNNKEL (reference sequence). CDR3 length: 16 residues. Trimming cost V 0 bases and J 6 bases; bases outside gene matches: 7. The CDR3 region is CASSQDRTSLPNEQFF. CDR3 DNA: TGTGCCAGCAGCCAAGACCGGACTAGCCTCCCCAATGAGCAGTTCTTC.

In its sample, this clone was seen once. The rearrangement joins TRBV29-1 to TRBJ1-1; D possibly corresponds to TRBD1 (6 bases). Germline loops: CDR1 SQVTM, CDR2 ANQGSEA. V was trimmed by 4 bases and J by 5 bases, leaving 11 bases between them. This CDR3 has 12 residues. This CDR3 reads CSVGGDRTEAFF. CDR3 bases: TGCAGCGTTGGGGGCGACAGGACTGAAGCTTTCTTT. The full variable domain, its missing parts supplied by reference TRBV29-1 and TRBJ1-1, is SAVISQKPSRDICQRGTSLTIQCQVDSQVTMMFWYRQQPGQSLTLIATANQGSEATYESGFVIDKFPISRPNLTFSTLTVSNMSPEDSSIYLCSVGGDRTEAFFGQGTRLTVV.

This sequence joins TRBV6-1 and TRBJ1-2; D ambiguous. The CDR3 has 13 amino acids. Germline-derived CDR1 and CDR2 are MNHNS and SASEGT. The V end was cut by 2 bases, the J end by 3 bases, with 7 bases between. The DNA for the CDR3 is TGTGCCAGCAGTGAAACAGCCTACTATGGCTACACCTTC. Translation: CASSETAYYGYTF.

In this sample, this clone turned up once. The genes are TRBV3-1 (or the pseudogene TRBV3-2) and TRBJ2-3; D gene uncertain. The CDR3 sequence is 16 residues long. V was clipped by 0 bases and J by 1 base, with 11 bases between them. Germline CDR1 and CDR2: LGHDT and YNNKEL (reference sequence). Here the CDR3 DNA reads TGTGCCAGCAGCCAAGATAGCCTAGACCGCACAGATACGCAGTATTTT. Protein sequence: CASSQDSLDRTDTQYF.

The chain joins TRBV10-3 to TRBJ2-2; a weak D match, TRBD2 (7 bases). This CDR3 spans 14 amino acids. The ends were cut back, 7 bases at V and 4 bases at J, with 13 bases in the middle. Per germline, CDR1 ENHRY and CDR2 SYGVKD. As DNA, the CDR3 is TGTGCCATCATGAGGGGGGGCGGCACCGGGGAGCTGTTTTTT. Encoded protein: CAIMRGGGTGELFF.

V and J are TRBV28 and TRBJ2-7, with D possibly TRBD1 on 6 matching bases. The V gene lost 8 bases and the J gene lost 3 bases, with 14 bases spanning the gap. There are 13 residues in the CDR3. Germline V gene sequence: CDR1 MDHEN, CDR2 SYDVKM. The CDR3 region is CASSGALGYEQYF. CDR3 in DNA: TGTGCCAGCTCAGGGGCATTGGGCTACGAGCAGTACTTC.

The V and J genes are TRBV27 and TRBJ1-6; D call uncertain. Germline loops: CDR1 MNHEY, CDR2 SMNVEV (reference sequence). The CDR3 sequence is 14 residues long. V was shortened by 6 bases and J by 6 bases, with 12 bases between the two germline ends. CDR3 protein: CASSRLLGNSPLHF. CDR3 nucleotide sequence: TGTGCCAGCAGCCGCCTACTAGGTAATTCACCCCTCCACTTT.